This T cell receptor (beta chain) was documented in a study of T cells in tumors after PD-1 blockade. Study information: Some patients also took daily vismodegib 150 mg during anti-PD-1 treatment. Overall study findings and caveats: Two pre-treatment samples showed no clonal replacement between them. After therapy, most expanded exhausted CD8+ clones were absent pre-treatment, suggesting clonal replacement.

The germline V gene encodes CDR1 SGHVS and CDR2 FQNEAQ. The germline V and J ends were trimmed by 1 base and 4 bases, with 14 bases remaining between them. The CDR3 has 15 residues. This clone was observed a single time. Its antigen is still unknown. Using immunoSEQ multiplex PCR, the repertoire was profiled, and TCRdb retains in-frame clones only, with some absent. The sample records about 1,900 clones, roughly 69% being singletons. Tumor biopsies came from the same primary tumor site before and after PD-1 blockade. The chain links TRBV7-8 to TRBJ2-7; D perhaps matches TRBD2 (6 bases). Here the sequenced sample was tumor tissue, taken before anti-PD-1 treatment. This TCR was sampled from a human donor with basal cell carcinoma. CDR3 bases: TGTGCCAGCAGCTTAGTGTCTCCGGGGGAATACGAGCAGTACTTC. This codes for CASSLVSPGEYEQYF.